The next 3 T cell receptor beta chains were all read from a single sample in a study of Graves' ophthalmopathy and Graves' hyperthyroidism. Amplifying from RNA transcripts, the study obtained TCR beta CDR3 regions. RT-PCR in the first round used HTBI primers; a second-round multiplex PCR followed. TCRdb fed the multiplex PCR reads into MiXCR, producing one record per CDR3 protein. This sample has 600,000 to 650,000 distinct CDR3 sequences, with 20% to 25% found just once. Specimen: peripheral blood. These receptors were obtained from a woman in her late teens or twenties with stable Graves' hyperthyroidism. Some clones in this sample may be carry-over from other donors' samples.

This clonotype came up many times. This sequence joins TRBV29-1 and TRBJ2-2; weak D call: TRBD1 (6 bases). V was cut by 5 bases and J by 5 bases, with 18 bases left in between. This CDR3 region has 15 residues. The germline gives CDR1 SQVTM, CDR2 ANQGSEA. The CDR3 bases are TGCAGCGTTAACGTACAGGGTAGAGGGACCGGGGAGCTGTTTTTT. This codes for CSVNVQGRGTGELFF.

This clonotype was seen repeatedly, ten times or more. This chain uses TRBV27 with TRBJ2-2; 9 bases match TRBD1. This CDR3 contains 15 residues. Germline CDR1 is MNHEY and CDR2 is SMNVEV (reference sequence). The V gene end was trimmed by 8 bases and the J gene end by 4 bases; junction bases not matched to a gene: 8. CDR3 amino acids: CASGSGTGPTGELFF. CDR3 in DNA: TGTGCCAGCGGTTCCGGGACAGGGCCCACCGGGGAGCTGTTTTTT.

V gene TRBV6-1 combines with J gene TRBJ1-1, with a weak D call TRBD1 (6 bases). The V end was cut by 7 bases, the J end by 1 base, with 13 bases between. CDR1 and CDR2 from the germline V gene are MNHNS and SASEGT. This CDR3 has 14 amino acids. Here the CDR3 DNA reads TGTGCCAGCATGCCGGGGGCCTCGAACACTGAAGCTTTCTTT. Its protein is CASMPGASNTEAFF.